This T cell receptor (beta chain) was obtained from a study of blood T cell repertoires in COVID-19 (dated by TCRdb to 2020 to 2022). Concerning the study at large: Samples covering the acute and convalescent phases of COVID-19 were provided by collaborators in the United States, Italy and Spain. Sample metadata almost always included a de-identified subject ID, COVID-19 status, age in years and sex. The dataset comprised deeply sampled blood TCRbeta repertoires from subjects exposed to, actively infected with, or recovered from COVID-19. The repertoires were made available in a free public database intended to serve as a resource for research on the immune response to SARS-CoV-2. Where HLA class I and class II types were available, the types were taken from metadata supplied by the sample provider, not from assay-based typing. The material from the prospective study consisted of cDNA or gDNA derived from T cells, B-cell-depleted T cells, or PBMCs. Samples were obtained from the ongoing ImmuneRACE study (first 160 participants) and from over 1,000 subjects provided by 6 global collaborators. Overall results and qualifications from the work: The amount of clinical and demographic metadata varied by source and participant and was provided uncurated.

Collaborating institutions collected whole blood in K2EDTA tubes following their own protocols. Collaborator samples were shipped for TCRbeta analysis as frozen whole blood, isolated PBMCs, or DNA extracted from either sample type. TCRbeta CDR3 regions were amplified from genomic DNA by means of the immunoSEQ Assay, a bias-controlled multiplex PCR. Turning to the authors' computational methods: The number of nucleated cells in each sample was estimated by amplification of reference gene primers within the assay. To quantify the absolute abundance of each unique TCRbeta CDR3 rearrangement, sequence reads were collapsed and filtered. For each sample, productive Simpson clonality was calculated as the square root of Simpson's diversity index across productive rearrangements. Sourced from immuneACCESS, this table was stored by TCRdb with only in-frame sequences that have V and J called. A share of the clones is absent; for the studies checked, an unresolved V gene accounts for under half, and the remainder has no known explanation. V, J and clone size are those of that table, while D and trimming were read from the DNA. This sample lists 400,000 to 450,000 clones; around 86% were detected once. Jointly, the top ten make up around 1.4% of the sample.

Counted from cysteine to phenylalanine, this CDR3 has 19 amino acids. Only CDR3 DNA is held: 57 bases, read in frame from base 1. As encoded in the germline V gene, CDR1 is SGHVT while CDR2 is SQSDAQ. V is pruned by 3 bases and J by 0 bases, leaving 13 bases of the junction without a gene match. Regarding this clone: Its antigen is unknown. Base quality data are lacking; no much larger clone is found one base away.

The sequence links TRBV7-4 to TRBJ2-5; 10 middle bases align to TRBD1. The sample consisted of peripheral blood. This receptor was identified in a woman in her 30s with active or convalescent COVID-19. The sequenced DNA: TGTGCCAGCAGCTTTCCGGGACAGGGGCAAGAAAGAGACCAAGAGACCCAGTACTTC. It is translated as CASSFPGQGQERDQETQYF.